The 22 T cell receptor beta chains below all came from one sample that was sequenced in a study of response to subunit inactivated influenza vaccine. TCRdb reprocessed the RT-PCR reads via MiXCR and lists one record per CDR3 protein. There are hundreds of thousands of distinct CDR3 sequences in the sample; about 7.6% occur only once, and roughly 13% lies in the top ten. The sample was PBMCs from blood, taken approximately 25 months after vaccination. These receptors all stem from a man between 50 and 70 years old who received an inactivated influenza vaccine.

This clonotype has a handful of counts. V gene TRBV10-3 combines with J gene TRBJ2-7, with D tentatively TRBD1 or TRBD2 (5 bases each). Looked up from germline, CDR1 is ENHRY and CDR2 is SYGVKD. CDR3 length: 12 residues. Deletions cut 3 bases from V and 6 bases from J, with 9 bases between. The CDR3 DNA sequence: TGTGCCATCAGTGACCCCGGGGCCGAGCAGTACTTC. Translated: CAISDPGAEQYF.

This clonotype was observed a few times. This sequence joins TRBV6-2 or TRBV6-3 and TRBJ2-5; D gene unclear. With 6 bases removed from V and 1 base from J, the gap between germline ends came to 6 bases. This CDR3 contains 12 residues. Germline CDR1 reads MNHEY; CDR2 reads SVGEGT. DNA of the CDR3: TGTGCCAGCAGCTGGACCCAAGAGACCCAGTACTTC. It yields the protein CASSWTQETQYF.

The J gene is TRBJ2-5, the V gene TRBV6-1; 8 bases match TRBD1. The ends lost 6 bases at V and 5 bases at J; junction bases unmatched: 8. Germline V gene data show CDR1 as MNHNS and CDR2 as SASEGT. The CDR3 has 14 amino acids. For the CDR3, the DNA is TGTGCCAGCAGGACAGGGGTTTCGTTGGAGACCCAGTACTTC. It translates to CASRTGVSLETQYF.

The V call is TRBV20-1, the J call TRBJ2-1, with 8 bases aligning to TRBD2. CDR3 length: 14 amino acids. Germline assignment: CDR1 DFQATT and CDR2 SNEGSKA (reference sequence). V dropped 6 bases and J dropped 8; count of bases not matched to a gene: 12. CDR3 in amino acids: CSARESGGADEQFF. CDR3 DNA sequence: TGCAGTGCCCGTGAAAGCGGGGGTGCTGATGAGCAGTTCTTC.

The genes are TRBV7-9 and TRBJ1-1; tentatively, D is TRBD1 (5 bases). The CDR3 is made up of 15 amino acids. V gave up 3 bases and J gave up 2 bases, with 13 bases separating them. Germline CDR1 is SEHNR and CDR2 is FQNEAQ (reference sequence). CDR3 nucleotide sequence: TGTGCCAGCAGCTTTGTAGGAAGGGGAAACACTGAAGCTTTCTTT. Residues: CASSFVGRGNTEAFF.

Ten or more counts support this clonotype. The gene calls are TRBV7-9 and TRBJ2-1; 7 nucleotides agree with TRBD2. The CDR3 has 15 amino acids. CDR1 and CDR2 from the germline V gene are SEHNR and FQNEAQ (reference sequence). V was pared by 3 bases and J by 4 bases, with 6 bases of the junction left unmatched. The CDR3 region is CASSFVASGYNEQFF. CDR3 sequence (DNA): TGTGCCAGCAGCTTTGTGGCTAGCGGATACAATGAGCAGTTCTTC.

The rearrangement links TRBV27 to TRBJ2-7, with D maybe TRBD2 (6 bases). The CDR3 contains 13 residues. The V gene's germline CDR1 is MNHEY and CDR2 SMNVEV (reference sequence). Trimming stripped 1 base from V and 3 bases from J, with 7 bases between. CDR3 region: CASSLWRGYEQYF. CDR3 nucleotides: TGTGCCAGCAGTTTATGGAGGGGCTACGAGCAGTACTTC.

Many counts were recorded for this clonotype. The V gene is TRBV12-3 or TRBV12-4, the J gene TRBJ1-1; TRBD1 aligns across 7 bases. V trimming: 5 bases; J trimming: 1 base; junction bases outside the gene matches: 4. The CDR3 length is 14 residues. The CDR3 here is CASSPQGRNTEAFF. In DNA, the CDR3 is TGTGCCAGCAGTCCACAGGGGCGGAACACTGAAGCTTTCTTT.

This clonotype has more than one count but fewer than ten. The chain has TRBV4-2 and TRBJ2-3; D is ambiguous. The CDR3 covers 15 residues. V was shortened by 7 bases and J by 0 bases, with 14 bases between the two germline ends. Germline CDR1 and CDR2: LGHNA and YNFKEQ. Here the CDR3 DNA reads TGTGCCAGCAACCCCTCGTCCTCTAGCACAGATACGCAGTATTTT. Its protein product is CASNPSSSSTDTQYF.

This clonotype was seen a few times. This sequence joins TRBV4-3 and TRBJ2-2; 7 nucleotides align to TRBD2. The CDR3 is made up of 16 amino acids. The junction had 8 bases not matched to a gene; V was cut back by 0 bases and J by 7 bases. In germline, CDR1 is LGHNA, CDR2 YSLEER. CDR3 loop: CASSQDWGLPGGELFF. CDR3 coding DNA: TGCGCCAGCAGCCAAGATTGGGGACTACCTGGCGGGGAGCTGTTTTTT.

This clonotype was seen a few times. The chain combines TRBV4-2 with TRBJ1-2, with D possibly TRBD1 on 5 matching bases. Deletions cut 0 bases from V and 8 bases from J, with 16 bases between. Germline V gene data show CDR1 as LGHNA and CDR2 as YNFKEQ. This CDR3 contains 15 residues. CDR3 sequence reads: CASSQERGFSKGYTF. CDR3 bases: TGTGCCAGCAGCCAAGAACGGGGGTTCTCAAAAGGCTACACCTTC.

V gene TRBV15 combines with J gene TRBJ1-5; 7 bases agree with TRBD1. This CDR3 has 20 amino acids. The germline V gene has CDR1 LNHNV and CDR2 YYDKDF (reference sequence). The J segment lost 6 bases and the V segment lost 0 bases, leaving 20 bases of the junction unmatched. The CDR3 nucleotides are TGTGCCACCAGCAGAGATTACCGGGACAGAACTCCTCGGTGGAGTCAGCCCCAGCATTTT. It codes for CATSRDYRDRTPRWSQPQHF.

This sequence joins TRBV11-2 and TRBJ2-7; tentatively, D is TRBD1 or TRBD2 (5 bases each). Trimming removed 0 bases at V and 4 bases at J, with 16 bases between. The V gene's germline CDR1 is SGHAT and CDR2 FQNNGV. There are 16 residues in the CDR3. The CDR3 DNA is TGTGCCAGCAGCTTAGATCTCGGGACGAGGCTTTACGAGCAGTACTTC. This codes for CASSLDLGTRLYEQYF.

This clonotype was recorded many times. The chain uses TRBV4-3 and TRBJ2-3, with 7 nucleotides matching TRBD2. The CDR3 runs 14 residues. Germline assignment: CDR1 LGHNA and CDR2 YSLEER. V lost 4 bases, J lost 6 bases, and 7 bases stayed unmatched. CDR3 DNA: TGCGCCAGCAGCCCGGGGGGAGCAGCTGATACGCAGTATTTT. Translating gives CASSPGGAADTQYF.

This clonotype has just a few counts. The chain joins TRBV27 to TRBJ2-7, with D possibly TRBD1 on 5 matching bases. The CDR3 has 14 amino acids. Trimming removed 6 bases at V and 5 bases at J, with 17 bases between. In germline, CDR1 is MNHEY, CDR2 SMNVEV (reference sequence). This chain's CDR3 is CASRSRQNNNEQYF. CDR3 nucleotide sequence: TGTGCCAGCAGGAGCCGACAGAATAACAACGAGCAGTACTTC.

This clonotype was observed at least ten times. V usage is TRBV4-3 and J usage is TRBJ1-5; D unclear. The germline V gene encodes CDR1 LGHNA and CDR2 YSLEER. The length of the CDR3 is 13 residues. Trimming took off 3 bases at V and 4 bases at J, with 7 bases between the two ends. The DNA for the CDR3 is TGCGCCAGCAGCCAGGGAATGAATCAGCCCCAGCATTTT. Amino acids: CASSQGMNQPQHF.

The chain combines TRBV6-1 with TRBJ1-1, with a tentative D call TRBD1 (6 bases). Germline CDR1 is MNHNS and CDR2 is SASEGT. V was pared by 6 bases and J by 5 bases, with 19 bases between. This CDR3 is built from 15 residues. This CDR3 is CASRPRQDRRTEAFF. In DNA, the CDR3 is TGTGCCAGCAGGCCCAGACAGGATCGAAGGACTGAAGCTTTCTTT.

This clonotype was counted at least ten times. The chain links TRBV5-1 to TRBJ1-4; 10 bases align to TRBD1. The ends lost 4 bases at V and 8 bases at J; junction bases unmatched: 5. From germline, CDR1 is SGHRS and CDR2 YFSETQ. The CDR3 runs to 14 residues. The CDR3 here is CASSPGTGEEKLFF. CDR3 nucleotide sequence: TGCGCCAGCAGCCCCGGGACAGGGGAGGAAAAACTGTTTTTT.

CDR3 sequence: CASSQEPRTGELFF. CDR3 nucleotide sequence: TGCGCCAGCAGCCAAGAACCTAGGACCGGGGAGCTGTTTTTT. This chain uses TRBV4-3 with TRBJ2-2; D not certain. The CDR3 spans 14 residues. V lost 0 bases and J lost 5, with 7 bases in between. Germline V gene data show CDR1 as LGHNA and CDR2 as YSLEER.

This clonotype was counted many times. V gene TRBV6-1 combines with J gene TRBJ2-1; tentatively, D is TRBD2 (5 bases). Trimming removed 5 bases from V and 8 bases from J, with 19 bases in between. The CDR3 runs to 15 residues. Germline V gene lookup returns CDR1 MNHNS and CDR2 SASEGT. This CDR3 reads CASSRSSLLGDEQFF. In nucleotides, the CDR3 is TGTGCCAGCAGTCGCTCTAGCTTACTTGGCGATGAGCAGTTCTTC.

The chain employs TRBV7-2 and TRBJ2-5, with a tentative D call TRBD1 (6 bases). Germline V CDR1 and CDR2: SGHTA, FQGNSA. There are 15 residues in the CDR3. With 0 bases removed from V and 3 bases from J, the gap between germline ends came to 11 bases. DNA of the CDR3: TGTGCCAGCAGCTTAGCAAGGGGACAAGAAGAGACCCAGTACTTC. Its translation: CASSLARGQEETQYF. Looking up the rest from reference TRBV7-2 and TRBJ2-5 gives the full variable domain: GAGVSQSPSNKVTEKGKDVELRCDPISGHTALYWYRQSLGQGLEFLIYFQGNSAPDKSGLPSDRFSAERTGGSVSTLTIQRTQQEDSAVYLCASSLARGQEETQYFGPGTRLLVL.

This chain uses TRBV6-1 with TRBJ2-3; 12 bases match TRBD2. There are 16 residues in the CDR3. Germline V gene data show CDR1 as MNHNS and CDR2 as SASEGT. V trimming: 6 bases; J trimming: 0 bases; junction bases outside the gene matches: 4. The CDR3 spells CASRDGTSGSTDTQYF. In DNA form, the CDR3 reads TGTGCCAGCAGAGACGGGACTAGCGGGAGCACAGATACGCAGTATTTT.